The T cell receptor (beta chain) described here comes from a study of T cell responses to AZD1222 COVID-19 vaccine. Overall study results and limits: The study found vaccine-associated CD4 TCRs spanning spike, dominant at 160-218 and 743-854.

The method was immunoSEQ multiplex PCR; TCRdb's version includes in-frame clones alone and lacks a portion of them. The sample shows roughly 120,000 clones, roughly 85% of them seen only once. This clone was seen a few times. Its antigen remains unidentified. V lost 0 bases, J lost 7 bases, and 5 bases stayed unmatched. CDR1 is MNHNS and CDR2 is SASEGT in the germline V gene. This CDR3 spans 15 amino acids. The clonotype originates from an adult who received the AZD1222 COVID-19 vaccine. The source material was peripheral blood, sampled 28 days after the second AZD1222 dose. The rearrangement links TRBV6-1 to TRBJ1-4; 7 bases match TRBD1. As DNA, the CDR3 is TGTGCCAGCAGTGAAGCACCAGGGACAGTTGAAAAACTGTTTTTT. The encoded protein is CASSEAPGTVEKLFF.